The 20 T cell receptor beta chains below all came from one sample that was sequenced in a study of type 1 and type 2 diabetes patients. Amplification started from genomic DNA. Amplification of the beta chain CDR3 used 30 forward and 13 reverse multiplex primers. TCRdb fed the multiplex PCR reads into MiXCR, producing one record per CDR3 protein. The data hold 250,000 to 300,000 distinct CDR3 sequences, with around 50% observed a single time. What was sequenced was peripheral blood mononuclear cells (PBMCs). These receptors were taken from a man younger than 35 with type 2 diabetes.

As to this clonotype: Germline and junction disagree at one end, which may indicate a read error. The CDR3 DNA reads TGTGCCAGCAGCTTGGGACTAGCGGGGATTCACTACGAGAAGTACTTC. Translation gives CASSLGLAGIHYEKYF. This chain joins TRBV5-1 and TRBJ2-7, with 13 bases aligning to TRBD2. The CDR3 contains 16 residues. Germline CDR1 SGHRS, CDR2 YFSETQ.

Only a few counts were recorded for this clonotype. The V call is TRBV12-3 or TRBV12-4, the J call TRBJ1-5; the D is unclear. Between the trimmed V and J ends, which lost 6 bases and 7 bases, there was a span of 13 bases. The CDR3 loop spans 13 amino acids. The DNA for the CDR3 is TGTGCCAGCAGCACCTCGTATGGCCAGCCCCAGCATTTT. Protein: CASSTSYGQPQHF.

This clonotype was observed a handful of times. This rearrangement joins TRBV11-2 to TRBJ1-2; D call uncertain. The V and J ends lost 2 bases and 8 bases respectively, with 12 bases between them. Germline loops: CDR1 SGHAT, CDR2 FQNNGV. The length of the CDR3 is 13 residues. This chain's CDR3 is CASSLSGARGYTF. The CDR3 DNA reads as TGTGCCAGCAGCTTAAGCGGAGCGAGGGGCTACACCTTC.

Many counts were recorded for this clonotype. CDR3 in amino acids: CASRRSSYNSPLHF. DNA of the CDR3: TGTGCCAGCAGACGGAGCAGTTATAATTCACCCCTCCACTTT. The rearrangement joins TRBV14 to TRBJ1-6; no clear D gene. The CDR3 is made up of 14 amino acids. Per the germline V gene, CDR1 is SGHDN and CDR2 is FVKESK. Trimming shortened V by 6 bases and J by 4 bases, and 10 bases separated the two germline ends.

V usage is TRBV6-6 and J usage is TRBJ1-1, with D unresolved. Germline V CDR1 and CDR2: MNHNY, SVGAGI (reference sequence). This CDR3 is 16 amino acids long. Deletions cut 8 bases from V and 0 bases from J, with 19 bases between. The CDR3 nucleotides are TGTGCCAGCCTAAAGTGGGCGGCAACTATGAACACTGAAGCTTTCTTT. Amino acid sequence: CASLKWAATMNTEAFF.

This chain links TRBV19 with TRBJ2-3; tentatively, D is TRBD2 (7 bases). CDR1 is LNHDA and CDR2 is SQIVND in the germline V gene (reference sequence). Between the trimmed V and J ends, which lost 4 bases and 4 bases, there was a span of 15 bases. CDR3 length equals 15 residues. The CDR3: CASSTGEGWADTQYF. CDR3 bases: TGTGCCAGTAGTACAGGGGAGGGATGGGCAGATACGCAGTATTTT.

In nucleotides, the CDR3 is TGCAGTGCTAGAGACGGTAAAAGCACAGATACGCAGTATTTT. Its translation is CSARDGKSTDTQYF. The chain joins TRBV20-1 to TRBJ2-3; D unclear. The germline V gene encodes CDR1 DFQATT and CDR2 SNEGSKA (reference sequence). This CDR3 has 14 amino acids. Trimming took 0 bases from V and 0 from J, leaving 7 bases between them.

In this sample, this clonotype turned up a few times. The chain couples TRBV24-1 to TRBJ2-2; D not resolved. V lost 2 bases and J lost 4, with 10 bases in between. The length of the CDR3 is 15 residues. Looked up from germline, CDR1 is KGHDR and CDR2 is SFDVKD. The CDR3 region has the DNA TGTGCCACCAGTGATTCCCTTTCCGCCACCGGGGAGCTGTTTTTT. Encoded protein: CATSDSLSATGELFF.

This clonotype was observed a few times. The CDR3 sequence is CASSPRTGGGGEQYF. CDR3 sequence (DNA): TGTGCCAGCAGCCCGCGGACAGGGGGCGGAGGCGAGCAGTACTTC. The chain is built from TRBV7-2 and TRBJ2-7; 11 bases fit TRBD1. V shed 5 bases and J 6 bases; nucleotides not matched to a gene: 9. The CDR3 runs to 15 residues. Germline lookup yields CDR1 SGHTA and CDR2 FQGNSA. The complete variable domain, with remaining parts taken from reference TRBV7-2 and TRBJ2-7, reads GAGVSQSPSNKVTEKGKDVELRCDPISGHTALYWYRQSLGQGLEFLIYFQGNSAPDKSGLPSDRFSAERTGGSVSTLTIQRTQQEDSAVYLCASSPRTGGGGEQYFGPGTRLTVT.

This chain uses TRBV12-3 or TRBV12-4 with TRBJ2-1, with 9 bases matching TRBD1. CDR3 size: 14 residues. Trimming took 6 bases from V and 5 from J; bases not matched to a gene: 5. The CDR3 nucleotides read TGTGCCAGCAGCCGCGACAGGGGGAACAATGAGCAGTTCTTC. Residues: CASSRDRGNNEQFF.

This clonotype was detected many times. The chain has TRBV25-1 and TRBJ2-3; TRBD1 agrees at 8 bases. The V and J ends lost 3 bases and 4 bases, in that order; junction bases with no gene match: 9. The CDR3 has 16 residues. Germline assignment: CDR1 MGHDK and CDR2 SYGVNS. The CDR3 DNA follows: TGTGCCAGCAGTGATCGACAGGGGAAGTCGGCAGATACGCAGTATTTT. Translating gives CASSDRQGKSADTQYF.

To note about this clonotype: A junction end diverges from the germline sequence, so it may reflect a read error. This chain joins TRBV10-3 and TRBJ1-5; a weak D match, TRBD1 (6 bases). Looked up from germline, CDR1 is ENHRY and CDR2 is SYGVKD. CDR3 length: 15 amino acids. CDR3 in DNA: TGTGCCAGCAGTTTCCGGGACACGGGCAATCAGCCCCAGCATTTT. Encoded protein: CASSFRDTGNQPQHF.

This chain links TRBV10-3 with TRBJ2-5, with D perhaps given as TRBD1 or TRBD2 (5 bases each). The CDR3 is 14 residues long. Germline V gene sequence: CDR1 ENHRY, CDR2 SYGVKD. The germline V and J ends were trimmed by 6 bases and 0 bases, with 11 bases remaining between them. The CDR3: CAISREGYQETQYF. In DNA form, the CDR3 reads TGTGCCATCAGCAGAGAGGGGTACCAAGAGACCCAGTACTTC.

This clonotype appeared a few times. At one of its ends the junction is not consistent with the germline gene, which may arise from a read error. This chain links TRBV12-3 or TRBV12-4 with TRBJ2-5; D may be TRBD1 or TRBD2 (5 bases each). The CDR3 consists of 13 residues. CDR3 DNA: TGTGCCAGTAGTTTGAGGGGATCAGAGACCCAGTACTTC. This translates into CASSLRGSETQYF.

This clonotype was counted at least ten times. The rearrangement uses TRBV15 and TRBJ1-4, with a possible D match to TRBD1 (5 bases). V was shortened by 4 bases and J by 8 bases, with 11 bases between the two germline ends. CDR1 is LNHNV and CDR2 is YYDKDF in the germline V gene (reference sequence). The CDR3 consists of 13 residues. The DNA for the CDR3 is TGTGCCACCAGCACCGCAGGGAGGGAAAAACTGTTTTTT. This sequence encodes CATSTAGREKLFF.

V is TRBV19 and J is TRBJ2-2; no firm D call. V was clipped by 1 base and J by 4 bases, with 10 bases between them. The CDR3 contains 15 residues. From germline, CDR1 is LNHDA and CDR2 SQIVND (reference sequence). The DNA for the CDR3 is TGTGCCAGTAGTATAGGACCTTCCCCCACCGGGGAGCTGTTTTTT. It translates to CASSIGPSPTGELFF. Full variable domain (outside the CDR3, taken from reference TRBV19 and TRBJ2-2): DGGITQSPKYLFRKEGQNVTLSCEQNLNHDAMYWYRQDPGQGLRLIYYSQIVNDFQKGDIAEGYSVSREKKESFPLTVTSAQKNPTAFYLCASSIGPSPTGELFFGEGSRLTVL.

This chain links TRBV9 with TRBJ2-2; 9 positions agree with TRBD1. V shed 4 bases, J shed 5 bases, and the junction held 15 bases outside the gene matches. The CDR3 consists of 18 residues. Germline lookup yields CDR1 SGDLS and CDR2 YYNGEE. DNA for the CDR3: TGTGCCAGCAGCCCCCGACCGGGACAGGGTTTTATAACCGGGGAGCTGTTTTTT. The encoded protein is CASSPRPGQGFITGELFF.

The J gene is TRBJ2-3, the V gene TRBV6-5; TRBD1 is a possible D gene (6 bases). In germline, CDR1 is MNHEY, CDR2 SVGAGI. The CDR3 covers 15 residues. V lost 7 bases and J 3 bases, leaving 17 bases between the germline ends. CDR3 amino acids: CASNPIQGLTDTQYF. For the CDR3, the DNA is TGTGCCAGCAATCCTATACAGGGTCTAACAGATACGCAGTATTTT.

This clonotype was detected only a few times. The gene calls are TRBV4-3 and TRBJ2-5; weak D call: TRBD2 (5 bases). Looked up from germline, CDR1 is LGHNA and CDR2 is YSLEER. Trimming took off 5 bases at V and 3 bases at J, with 16 bases between the two ends. CDR3 length: 15 amino acids. The CDR3, as DNA: TGCGCCAGCAGCAGAGGGCTTCATCAGGAAGAGACCCAGTACTTC. Translating it yields CASSRGLHQEETQYF.

J is TRBJ1-3 and V is TRBV7-2; TRBD1 agrees at 8 bases. The V and J ends lost 4 bases and 3 bases, in that order; junction bases with no gene match: 2. From germline, CDR1 is SGHTA and CDR2 FQGNSA. The CDR3 extends over 14 amino acids. CDR3 nucleotide sequence: TGTGCCAGCAGCTCTGGACAGGGTGGAAACACCATATATTTT. Encoded protein: CASSSGQGGNTIYF.